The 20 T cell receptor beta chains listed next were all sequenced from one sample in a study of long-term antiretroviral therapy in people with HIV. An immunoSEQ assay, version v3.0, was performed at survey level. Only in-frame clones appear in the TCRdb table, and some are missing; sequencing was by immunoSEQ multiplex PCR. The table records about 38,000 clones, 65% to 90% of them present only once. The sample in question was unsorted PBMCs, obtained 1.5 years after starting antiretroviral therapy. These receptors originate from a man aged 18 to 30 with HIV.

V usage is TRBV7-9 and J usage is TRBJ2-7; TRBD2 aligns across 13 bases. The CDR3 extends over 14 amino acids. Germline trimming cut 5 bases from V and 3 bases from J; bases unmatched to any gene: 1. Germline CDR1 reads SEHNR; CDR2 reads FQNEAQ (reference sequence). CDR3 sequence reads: CASSRTSGSYEQYF. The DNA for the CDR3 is TGTGCCAGCAGCCGGACTAGCGGGAGCTACGAGCAGTACTTC.

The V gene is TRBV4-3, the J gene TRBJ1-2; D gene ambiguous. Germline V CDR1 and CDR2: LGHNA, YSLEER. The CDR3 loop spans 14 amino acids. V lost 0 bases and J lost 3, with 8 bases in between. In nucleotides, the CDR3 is TGCGCCAGCAGCCAAGAGGCCCGCGACTATGGCTACACCTTC. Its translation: CASSQEARDYGYTF.

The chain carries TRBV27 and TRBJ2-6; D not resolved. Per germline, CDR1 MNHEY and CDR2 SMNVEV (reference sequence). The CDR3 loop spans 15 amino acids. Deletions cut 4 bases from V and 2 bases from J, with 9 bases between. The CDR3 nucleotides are TGTGCCAGCAGTTCCCGGATTACTGGGGCCAACGTCCTGACTTTC. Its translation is CASSSRITGANVLTF.

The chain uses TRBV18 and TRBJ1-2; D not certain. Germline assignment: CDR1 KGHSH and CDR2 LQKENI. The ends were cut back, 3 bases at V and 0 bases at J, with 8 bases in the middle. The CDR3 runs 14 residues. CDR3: CASSPLGSNYGYTF. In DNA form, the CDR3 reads TGTGCCAGCTCACCCCTGGGGTCTAACTATGGCTACACCTTC. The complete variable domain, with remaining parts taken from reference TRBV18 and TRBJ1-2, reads NAGVMQNPRHLVRRRGQEARLRCSPMKGHSHVYWYRQLPEEGLKFMVYLQKENIIDESGMPKERFSAEFPKEGPSILRIQQVVRGDSAAYFCASSPLGSNYGYTFGSGTRLTVV.

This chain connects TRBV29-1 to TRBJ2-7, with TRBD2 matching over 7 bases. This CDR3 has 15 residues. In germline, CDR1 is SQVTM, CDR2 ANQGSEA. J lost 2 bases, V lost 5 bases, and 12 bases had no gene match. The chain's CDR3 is CSVPEPSGGPYEQYF. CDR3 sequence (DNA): TGCAGCGTTCCGGAACCTAGCGGCGGTCCCTACGAGCAGTACTTC.

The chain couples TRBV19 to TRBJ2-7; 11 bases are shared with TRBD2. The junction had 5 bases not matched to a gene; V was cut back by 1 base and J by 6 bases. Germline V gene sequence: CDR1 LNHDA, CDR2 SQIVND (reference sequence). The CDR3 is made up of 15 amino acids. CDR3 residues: CASSIALLAGAEQYF. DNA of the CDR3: TGTGCCAGTAGTATAGCTCTACTAGCGGGAGCCGAGCAGTACTTC. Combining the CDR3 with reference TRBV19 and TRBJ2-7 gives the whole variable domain DGGITQSPKYLFRKEGQNVTLSCEQNLNHDAMYWYRQDPGQGLRLIYYSQIVNDFQKGDIAEGYSVSREKKESFPLTVTSAQKNPTAFYLCASSIALLAGAEQYFGPGTRLTVT.

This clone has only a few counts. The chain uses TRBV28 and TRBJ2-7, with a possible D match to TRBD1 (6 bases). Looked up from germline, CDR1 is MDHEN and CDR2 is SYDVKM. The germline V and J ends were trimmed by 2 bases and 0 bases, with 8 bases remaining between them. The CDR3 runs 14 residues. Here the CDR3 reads CASSLTGLSYEQYF. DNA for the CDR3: TGTGCCAGCAGTTTAACAGGGCTCTCCTACGAGCAGTACTTC.

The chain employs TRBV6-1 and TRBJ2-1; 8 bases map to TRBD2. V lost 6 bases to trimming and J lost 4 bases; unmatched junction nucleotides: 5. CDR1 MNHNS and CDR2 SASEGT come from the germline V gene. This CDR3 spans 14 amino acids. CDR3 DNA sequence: TGTGCCAGCAGCGGGGGGGAGGAATACAATGAGCAGTTCTTC. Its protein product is CASSGGEEYNEQFF.

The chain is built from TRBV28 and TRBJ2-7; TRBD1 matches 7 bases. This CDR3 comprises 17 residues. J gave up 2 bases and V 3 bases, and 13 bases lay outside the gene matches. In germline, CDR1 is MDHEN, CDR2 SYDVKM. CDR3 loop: CASSFWDSGQVPYEQYF. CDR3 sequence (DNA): TGTGCCAGCAGTTTCTGGGATTCCGGACAGGTACCCTACGAGCAGTACTTC.

The CDR3 sequence is CASRQGNQPQHF. In DNA form, the CDR3 reads TGTGCCAGCCGACAGGGGAATCAGCCCCAGCATTTT. The chain is built from TRBV19 and TRBJ1-5; 8 nucleotides agree with TRBD1. J was trimmed by 4 bases and V by 9 bases; bases with no gene match: 2. The CDR3 totals 12 residues. Germline V gives CDR1 LNHDA, CDR2 SQIVND (reference sequence). Variable domain in full (rest from reference TRBV19 and TRBJ1-5): DGGITQSPKYLFRKEGQNVTLSCEQNLNHDAMYWYRQDPGQGLRLIYYSQIVNDFQKGDIAEGYSVSREKKESFPLTVTSAQKNPTAFYLCASRQGNQPQHFGDGTRLSIL.

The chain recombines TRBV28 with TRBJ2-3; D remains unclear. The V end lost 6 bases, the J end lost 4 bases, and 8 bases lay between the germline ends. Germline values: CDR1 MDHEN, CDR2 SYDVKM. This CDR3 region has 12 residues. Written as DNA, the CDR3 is TGTGCCAGCAGAGGGTCCTCAGATACGCAGTATTTT. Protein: CASRGSSDTQYF.

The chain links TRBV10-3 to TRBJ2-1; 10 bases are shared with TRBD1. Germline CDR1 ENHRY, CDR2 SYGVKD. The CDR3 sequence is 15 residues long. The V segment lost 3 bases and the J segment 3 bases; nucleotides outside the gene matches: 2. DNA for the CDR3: TGTGCCATCAGTGAAGGGACAGGGGTCTACAATGAGCAGTTCTTC. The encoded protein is CAISEGTGVYNEQFF.

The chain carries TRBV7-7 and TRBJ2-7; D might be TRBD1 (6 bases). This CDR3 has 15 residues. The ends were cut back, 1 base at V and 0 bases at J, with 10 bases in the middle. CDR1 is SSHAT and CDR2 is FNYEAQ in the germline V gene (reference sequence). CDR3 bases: TGTGCCAGCAGCTTAGAACAGGGCAGCTCCTACGAGCAGTACTTC. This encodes CASSLEQGSSYEQYF.

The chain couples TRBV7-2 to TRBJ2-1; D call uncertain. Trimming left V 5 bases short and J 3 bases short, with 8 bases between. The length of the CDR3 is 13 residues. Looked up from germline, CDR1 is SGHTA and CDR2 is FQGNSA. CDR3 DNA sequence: TGTGCCAGCAGCGTGGACGGCTACAATGAGCAGTTCTTC. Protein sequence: CASSVDGYNEQFF.

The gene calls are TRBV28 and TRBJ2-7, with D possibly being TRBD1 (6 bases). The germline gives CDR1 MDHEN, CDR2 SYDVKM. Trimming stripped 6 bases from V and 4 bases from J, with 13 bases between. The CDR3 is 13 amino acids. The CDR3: CASRYRVQYEQYF. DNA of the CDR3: TGTGCCAGCAGGTACAGGGTGCAGTACGAGCAGTACTTC.

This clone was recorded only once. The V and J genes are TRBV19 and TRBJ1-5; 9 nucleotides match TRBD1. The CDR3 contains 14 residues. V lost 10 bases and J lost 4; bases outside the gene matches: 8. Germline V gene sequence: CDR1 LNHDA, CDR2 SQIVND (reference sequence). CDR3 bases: TGTGCCACCGTTTTGACAGGGGGAAATCAGCCCCAGCATTTT. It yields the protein CATVLTGGNQPQHF.

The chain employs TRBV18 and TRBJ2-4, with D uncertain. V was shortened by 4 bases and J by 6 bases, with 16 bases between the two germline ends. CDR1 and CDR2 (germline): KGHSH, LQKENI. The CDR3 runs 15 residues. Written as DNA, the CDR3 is TGTGCCAGCTCACATGCTTCTGGGTCAGGAAACATTCAGTACTTC. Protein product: CASSHASGSGNIQYF.

This chain's CDR3 is CASSGRSAGSTDTQYF. The CDR3 DNA follows: TGTGCCAGCAGCGGTCGGTCAGCGGGTAGCACAGATACGCAGTATTTT. The rearrangement links TRBV9 to TRBJ2-3, with D perhaps matching TRBD2 (6 bases). With 3 bases removed from V and 0 bases from J, the gap between germline ends came to 14 bases. This CDR3 region has 16 residues. Per germline, CDR1 SGDLS and CDR2 YYNGEE. The variable domain in full, with the rest retrieved from reference TRBV9 and TRBJ2-3, is DSGVTQTPKHLITATGQRVTLRCSPRSGDLSVYWYQQSLDQGLQFLIQYYNGEERAKGNILERFSAQQFPDLHSELNLSSLELGDSALYFCASSGRSAGSTDTQYFGPGTRLTVL.

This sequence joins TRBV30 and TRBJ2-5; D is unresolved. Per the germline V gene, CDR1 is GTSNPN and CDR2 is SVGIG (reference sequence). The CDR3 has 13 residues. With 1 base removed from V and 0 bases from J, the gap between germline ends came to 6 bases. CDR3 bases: TGTGCCTGGAGTGGAGCAAACCAAGAGACCCAGTACTTC. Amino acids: CAWSGANQETQYF.

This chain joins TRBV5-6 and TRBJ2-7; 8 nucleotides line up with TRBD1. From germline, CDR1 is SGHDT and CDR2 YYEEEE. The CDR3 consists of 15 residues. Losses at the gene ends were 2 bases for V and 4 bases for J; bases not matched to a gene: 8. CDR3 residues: CASSFPDRVLYEQYF. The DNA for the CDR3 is TGTGCCAGCAGCTTCCCGGACAGGGTCCTTTACGAGCAGTACTTC.